These 22 T cell receptor beta chains were sequenced from one sample in a study of T-cell memory formation after mild COVID-19. TCRdb re-derived calls from the 5' RACE reads in MiXCR, one entry per CDR3 protein. This table holds tens of thousands of distinct CDR3 sequences, roughly 25% found once. The sequenced sample was PBMCs or a T cell subset sorted from them (not recorded which). The receptors derive from a young man who had mild COVID-19 (a few samples of this study predate the infection). Cell type and time point are not known.

This clonotype was seen a handful of times. The rearrangement links TRBV4-2 to TRBJ2-5; 8 bases align to TRBD2. This CDR3 is built from 15 residues. Unmatched junction bases numbered 3, after V lost 3 bases and J lost 0 bases. Germline lookup yields CDR1 LGHNA and CDR2 YNFKEQ. CDR3 protein: CASSHAGGNQETQYF. The CDR3 region has the DNA TGTGCCAGCAGCCATGCGGGGGGCAACCAAGAGACCCAGTACTTC.

The chain recombines TRBV6-2 or TRBV6-3 with TRBJ1-2; D may be TRBD1 (6 bases). CDR3 length equals 12 residues. Germline V lookup: CDR1 MNHEY, CDR2 SVGEGT. V was cut by 10 bases and J by 2 bases, with 11 bases left in between. In DNA, the CDR3 is TGTGCCACCGAAGACAGGAACTATGGCTACACCTTC. Protein: CATEDRNYGYTF.

DNA for the CDR3: TGTGCCAGCAGCTTATTTATGGGACACACCGGGGAAGAGACCCAGTACTTC. Residues: CASSLFMGHTGEETQYF. This sequence joins TRBV7-9 and TRBJ2-5; a possible D gene is TRBD1 (6 bases). The V end lost 2 bases, the J end lost 3 bases, and 19 bases lay between the germline ends. Germline assignment: CDR1 SEHNR and CDR2 FQNEAQ (reference sequence). The CDR3 is 17 amino acids.

This clonotype was seen a few times. The chain combines TRBV7-9 with TRBJ2-7; weak D call: TRBD1 (6 bases). This CDR3 is 13 amino acids long. Germline CDR1 SEHNR, CDR2 FQNEAQ (reference sequence). The V gene lost 3 bases and the J gene lost 6 bases, with 12 bases spanning the gap. The CDR3 sequence is CASSFQGSPEQYV. CDR3 in DNA: TGTGCCAGCAGCTTCCAGGGGTCCCCCGAGCAGTACGTC.

This clonotype occurred a few times. This rearrangement joins TRBV4-3 to TRBJ2-5; 8 positions agree with TRBD2. Trimming at V came to 0 bases and at J to 2 bases, leaving 8 bases not matched to a gene. CDR3 length: 17 residues. Germline CDR1 reads LGHNA; CDR2 reads YSLEER. The chain's CDR3 is CASSQEKWVAGQETQYF. DNA of the CDR3: TGCGCCAGCAGCCAAGAGAAGTGGGTAGCGGGGCAAGAGACCCAGTACTTC.

V gene TRBV7-2 combines with J gene TRBJ2-2; 8 bases fit TRBD1. Germline assignment: CDR1 SGHTA and CDR2 FQGNSA. Losses at the gene ends were 1 base for V and 4 bases for J; bases not matched to a gene: 5. The CDR3 sequence is 16 residues long. In DNA form, the CDR3 reads TGTGCCAGCAGCTTAGGGTGGCAGGGGGCCACCGGGGAGCTGTTTTTT. Its translation is CASSLGWQGATGELFF. The whole variable domain, remainder taken from reference TRBV7-2 and TRBJ2-2, is GAGVSQSPSNKVTEKGKDVELRCDPISGHTALYWYRQSLGQGLEFLIYFQGNSAPDKSGLPSDRFSAERTGGSVSTLTIQRTQQEDSAVYLCASSLGWQGATGELFFGEGSRLTVL.

Written as DNA, the CDR3 is TGTGCCAGCAGTACCCGGGACAGGGTATATGAAAAACTGTTTTTT. The encoded protein is CASSTRDRVYEKLFF. The V and J genes are TRBV6-2 or TRBV6-3 and TRBJ1-4; TRBD1 matches 9 bases. Trimming removed 5 bases from V and 6 bases from J; junction bases left unmatched: 7. This CDR3 is built from 15 residues. Germline V gene data show CDR1 as MNHEY and CDR2 as SVGEGT.

The chain couples TRBV7-6 to TRBJ2-7, with D possibly matching TRBD2 (6 bases). There are 15 residues in the CDR3. CDR1 and CDR2 from the germline V gene are SGHVS and FNYEAQ. V was shortened by 5 bases and J by 0 bases, with 14 bases between the two germline ends. The CDR3 region has the DNA TGTGCCAGCAGCCCCCGGGCGGGGATCTCCTACGAGCAGTACTTC. Translated, it gives CASSPRAGISYEQYF.

This rearrangement joins TRBV7-2 to TRBJ2-2; D not resolved. Trimming shortened V by 7 bases and J by 4 bases, and 13 bases separated the two germline ends. Germline V lookup: CDR1 SGHTA, CDR2 FQGNSA. The CDR3 is 14 residues long. The CDR3 sequence: CASTSRAGTGELFF. The CDR3 DNA reads TGTGCCAGCACCAGCCGGGCAGGCACCGGGGAGCTGTTTTTT.

This clonotype showed up just a few times. The chain links TRBV6-5 to TRBJ2-5; D may be TRBD1 or TRBD2 (5 bases each). Trimming shortened V by 2 bases and J by 2 bases, and 18 bases separated the two germline ends. The V gene's germline CDR1 is MNHEY and CDR2 SVGAGI. The CDR3 consists of 17 residues. The CDR3 DNA follows: TGTGCCAGCAGTTACGGGGCCTCACTAGGGAGACAAGAGACCCAGTACTTC. It codes for CASSYGASLGRQETQYF.

This clonotype came up a few times. The chain combines TRBV20-1 with TRBJ2-7; perhaps TRBD2 as D (5 bases). CDR1 and CDR2 from the germline V gene are DFQATT and SNEGSKA (reference sequence). The CDR3 contains 15 residues. Deletions cut 2 bases from V and 3 bases from J, with 17 bases between. CDR3 DNA: TGCAGTGCTAGATCTATCGGACTGCAACTCTACGAGCAGTACGTC. It encodes CSARSIGLQLYEQYV.

This clonotype was observed a few times. The chain couples TRBV7-6 to TRBJ2-2; 10 positions agree with TRBD1. The CDR3 spans 16 residues. Trimming removed 6 bases from V and 4 bases from J; junction bases left unmatched: 8. Germline loops: CDR1 SGHVS, CDR2 FNYEAQ. CDR3 loop: CASSSTGGRGTGELFF. The DNA for the CDR3 is TGTGCCAGCAGTTCGACAGGGGGCCGGGGCACCGGGGAGCTGTTTTTT.

The sample holds a few counts of this clonotype. As DNA, the CDR3 is TGTGCCACCAGGGACAGTGCGAACACCGGGGAGCTGTTTTTT. Its protein product is CATRDSANTGELFF. The rearrangement joins TRBV24-1 to TRBJ2-2, with D perhaps matching TRBD1 (6 bases). V shed 7 bases and J shed 0 bases, with 8 bases lying between them. The germline gives CDR1 KGHDR, CDR2 SFDVKD. CDR3 length: 14 residues.

The chain combines TRBV4-2 with TRBJ1-3, with unresolved D. The germline CDR1 and CDR2 sequences are LGHNA and YNFKEQ. CDR3 size: 11 residues. V was shortened by 6 bases and J by 1 base, with 1 base between the two germline ends. The CDR3 reads CASSSGNTIYF. CDR3 coding DNA: TGTGCCAGCAGTTCTGGAAACACCATATATTTT.

This clonotype came up a few times. This chain links TRBV7-2 with TRBJ2-7, with D uncertain. V was pared by 3 bases and J by 0 bases, with 21 bases between. The CDR3 sequence is 18 residues long. Germline loops: CDR1 SGHTA, CDR2 FQGNSA. DNA of the CDR3: TGTGCCAGCAGCTTCTCAAGCTTACATGTAATTTACTCCTACGAGCAGTACTTC. It is translated as CASSFSSLHVIYSYEQYF.

V usage is TRBV7-9 and J usage is TRBJ1-1; D possibly corresponds to TRBD1 (5 bases). Looked up from germline, CDR1 is SEHNR and CDR2 is FQNEAQ (reference sequence). The CDR3 spans 13 residues. Trimming took off 5 bases at V and 9 bases at J, with 16 bases between the two ends. CDR3 in amino acids: CASSPRQRVKAFF. CDR3 DNA: TGTGCCAGCAGCCCCAGACAGCGGGTAAAAGCTTTCTTT.

This clonotype was recorded once. The chain joins TRBV4-2 to TRBJ2-1, with D perhaps TRBD1 (7 bases). CDR3 length equals 15 residues. With 4 bases removed from V and 3 bases from J, the gap between germline ends came to 13 bases. From germline, CDR1 is LGHNA and CDR2 YNFKEQ. The CDR3 DNA follows: TGTGCCAGCAGCCCAGGGCAGGGGGGCTACAATGAGCAGTTCTTC. Protein: CASSPGQGGYNEQFF.

This clonotype was picked up a small number of times. The chain employs TRBV9 and TRBJ2-3; 9 bases line up with TRBD2. Germline V gives CDR1 SGDLS, CDR2 YYNGEE. Trimming took 1 base from V and 2 from J; bases not matched to a gene: 8. The CDR3 runs to 17 residues. The CDR3 here is CASSVRGVAGVTDTQYF. CDR3 in DNA: TGTGCCAGCAGCGTACGGGGGGTAGCGGGGGTCACAGATACGCAGTATTTT.

The V call is TRBV29-1, the J call TRBJ2-3; D may be TRBD1 or TRBD2 (6 bases each). There are 15 residues in the CDR3. Trimming stripped 1 base from V and 1 base from J, with 12 bases between. Germline CDR1 is SQVTM and CDR2 is ANQGSEA. CDR3 in amino acids: CSVEVGRGGTDTQYF. In nucleotides, the CDR3 is TGCAGCGTTGAAGTAGGAAGGGGGGGCACAGATACGCAGTATTTT.

The table lists this clonotype with a few counts. The V call is TRBV7-8, the J call TRBJ2-2; TRBD2 aligns across 13 bases. This CDR3 spans 16 amino acids. Germline CDR1 reads SGHVS; CDR2 reads FQNEAQ. V dropped 6 bases and J dropped 6; count of bases not matched to a gene: 7. The DNA for the CDR3 is TGTGCCAGCAGACTACTAGCGGGGGGGCATCCCGGGGAGCTGTTTTTT. Encoded protein: CASRLLAGGHPGELFF. Based on the CDR3 plus reference TRBV7-8 and TRBJ2-2, the full variable domain is GAGVSQSPRYKVAKRGQDVALRCDPISGHVSLFWYQQALGQGPEFLTYFQNEAQLDKSGLPSDRFFAERPEGSVSTLKIQRTQQEDSAVYLCASRLLAGGHPGELFFGEGSRLTVL.

The sample holds a few counts of this clonotype. The chain carries TRBV6-5 and TRBJ1-1; D not certain. From germline, CDR1 is MNHEY and CDR2 SVGAGI. This CDR3 has 15 residues. V lost 0 bases, J lost 3 bases, and 11 bases lay in between. The CDR3, as DNA: TGTGCCAGCAGTTACTCGAGATTAGGGCACACTGAAGCTTTCTTT. Its translation: CASSYSRLGHTEAFF.

With regard to this clonotype: Germline is not matched at one junction end, which may reflect a read error. V and J are TRBV5-6 and TRBJ2-2; D remains unclear. Germline values: CDR1 SGHDT, CDR2 YYEEEE. The CDR3 has 12 residues. Here the CDR3 reads CASSVWSGELFF. In DNA form, the CDR3 reads TGTGCAAGCAGCGTATGGTCCGGGGAGCTGTTTTTT.